This TCR beta chain was obtained from a study of blood T cell repertoires in COVID-19. Study as a whole: The samples span acute and convalescent COVID-19 from the United States, Italy and Spain. T cells, B-cell-depleted T cells, or PBMCs provided the cDNA or gDNA that served as material.

In the authors' workflow: How many nucleated cells were present was estimated from reference gene primer amplification. Generated by immunoSEQ multiplex PCR, the TCRdb table keeps only in-frame clones and is missing some. D and trimming were read from the DNA, whereas the V and J calls and clone size are those reported in that table. Of around 300,000 clones in the sample, under 90% are singletons; the top ten hold under 2.5%. V shed 4 bases, J shed 2 bases, and the junction held 3 bases outside the gene matches. The CDR3 runs to 16 residues. Germline V gene lookup returns CDR1 SGHTA and CDR2 FQGNSA.

The sequenced material came from peripheral blood. The sequence came from a man aged 45-65 years with acute or convalescent COVID-19. This chain connects TRBV7-2 to TRBJ2-1; 12 bases align to TRBD2. CDR3 residues: CASSSSGGAPYNEQFF. The CDR3 DNA is TGTGCCAGCAGCTCTAGCGGGGGGGCACCCTACAATGAGCAGTTCTTC.